This passage covers 17 T cell receptor beta chains from one sample sequenced in a study of T cell responses to AZD1222 COVID-19 vaccine. The assay was immunoSEQ multiplex PCR, and TCRdb's table has in-frame clones only and misses some. The sample carries some 150,000 clones, less than 95% recorded once. This sample comprised peripheral blood, obtained on day 0 of AZD1222 vaccination. Receptor source: an adult in good health.

This chain connects TRBV2 to TRBJ2-7; no clear D gene. V was pared by 9 bases and J by 2 bases, with 14 bases between. CDR3 length: 13 amino acids. From germline, CDR1 is SNHLY and CDR2 FYNNEI. This CDR3 reads CASAAGRAYEQYV. Here the CDR3 DNA reads TGTGCCAGTGCCGCCGGTAGGGCCTACGAGCAGTACGTC.

The rearrangement joins TRBV27 to TRBJ1-2; possible D gene TRBD1, 5 bases. This CDR3 is 12 amino acids long. With 8 bases removed from V and 2 bases from J, the gap between germline ends came to 9 bases. The germline gives CDR1 MNHEY, CDR2 SMNVEV (reference sequence). CDR3 coding DNA: TGTGCCAGCTCAGGGTCGAACTATGGCTACACCTTC. This sequence encodes CASSGSNYGYTF.

This clone was observed once. The V and J genes are TRBV10-3 and TRBJ1-2; no clear D. The V and J ends lost 8 bases and 4 bases respectively, with 20 bases between them. This CDR3 comprises 15 residues. Germline assignment: CDR1 ENHRY and CDR2 SYGVKD. CDR3: CAISGEGGRGYGYTF. DNA of the CDR3: TGTGCCATCTCGGGCGAGGGAGGTCGAGGCTATGGCTACACCTTC.

CDR3: CASSKTGQFEAFF. As DNA, the CDR3 is TGTGCCAGCAGTAAAACGGGACAGTTTGAAGCTTTCTTT. J is TRBJ1-1 and V is TRBV6-2 or TRBV6-3; 7 positions agree with TRBD1. From germline, CDR1 is MNHEY and CDR2 SVGEGT. There are 13 residues in the CDR3. V lost 5 bases and J lost 7; bases outside the gene matches: 7.

The chain uses TRBV2 and TRBJ2-3; D call uncertain. CDR3 length equals 16 residues. In germline, CDR1 is SNHLY, CDR2 FYNNEI. V was trimmed by 5 bases and J by 0 bases, leaving 15 bases between them. The DNA of the CDR3 is TGTGCCAGCAGTTCACGACGGAGCGTCAGCACAGATACGCAGTATTTT. It translates to CASSSRRSVSTDTQYF.

J is TRBJ1-1 and V is TRBV9; D ambiguous. Trimming removed 0 bases from V and 2 bases from J, with 8 bases in between. The CDR3 consists of 14 residues. Looked up from germline, CDR1 is SGDLS and CDR2 is YYNGEE. The CDR3: CASSVVTANTEAFF. CDR3 DNA: TGTGCCAGCAGCGTAGTAACAGCAAACACTGAAGCTTTCTTT.

This sequence joins TRBV19 and TRBJ2-1; D might be TRBD2 (6 bases). CDR1 LNHDA and CDR2 SQIVND come from the germline V gene (reference sequence). V was clipped by 5 bases and J by 2 bases, with 10 bases between them. The CDR3 covers 14 residues. The CDR3 sequence: CASSFGGPYNEQFF. The CDR3 nucleotides read TGTGCCAGTAGTTTCGGGGGACCCTACAATGAGCAGTTCTTC.

This clone was seen just once. V usage is TRBV27 and J usage is TRBJ2-2; no firm D call. CDR1 is MNHEY and CDR2 is SMNVEV in the germline V gene (reference sequence). V was shortened by 2 bases and J by 1 base, with 5 bases between the two germline ends. The CDR3 loop spans 14 amino acids. CDR3 protein: CASSLIGNTGELFF. In nucleotides, the CDR3 is TGTGCCAGCAGTTTAATCGGGAACACCGGGGAGCTGTTTTTT.

The CDR3 loop is CASNRGGSFETQYF. Here the CDR3 DNA reads TGTGCCAGTAATCGGGGGGGATCCTTTGAGACCCAGTACTTC. The rearrangement uses TRBV19 and TRBJ2-5; the match to TRBD2 covers 8 bases. This CDR3 is 14 amino acids long. V dropped 7 bases and J dropped 5; count of bases not matched to a gene: 9. Germline-derived CDR1 and CDR2 are LNHDA and SQIVND (reference sequence).

In the case of this clone: A read error may produce the germline difference seen at one junction end. The rearrangement uses TRBV6-5 and TRBJ1-3, with a weak D call TRBD1 (5 bases). This CDR3 comprises 14 residues. Germline values: CDR1 MNHEY, CDR2 SVGAGI. The CDR3 coding sequence is TGTGCCAGCAGATCCAGGGTCTCTCGAAACACCATATATTTT. This translates into CASRSRVSRNTIYF.

The rearrangement joins TRBV19 to TRBJ1-5; 7 bases agree with TRBD1. The CDR3 runs to 14 residues. Germline CDR1 and CDR2: LNHDA and SQIVND (reference sequence). J lost 3 bases, V lost 6 bases, and 5 bases had no gene match. CDR3 region: CASREGQINQPQHF. In DNA form, the CDR3 reads TGTGCCAGTAGGGAGGGACAGATCAATCAGCCCCAGCATTTT.

This clone has only a few counts. The chain joins TRBV27 to TRBJ1-4, with no clear D. CDR1 is MNHEY and CDR2 is SMNVEV in the germline V gene (reference sequence). The CDR3 has 13 amino acids. Trimming stripped 4 bases from V and 10 bases from J, with 13 bases between. In DNA form, the CDR3 reads TGTGCCAGCAGTTCTGCGGGTCGAGGAAAACTGTTTTTT. This codes for CASSSAGRGKLFF. The full variable domain, in which reference TRBV27 and TRBJ1-4 provide the parts outside the CDR3, is EAQVTQNPRYLITVTGKKLTVTCSQNMNHEYMSWYRQDPGLGLRQIYYSMNVEVTDKGDVPEGYKVSRKEKRNFPLILESPSPNQTSLYFCASSSAGRGKLFFGSGTQLSVL.

This clone was picked up one time. The chain links TRBV7-3 to TRBJ2-1, with D uncertain. Between the trimmed V and J ends, which lost 4 bases and 3 bases, there was a span of 10 bases. CDR1 SGHTA and CDR2 FQGTGA come from the germline V gene. The CDR3 runs to 14 residues. This CDR3 is CASSSLPGYNEQFF. For the CDR3, the DNA is TGTGCCAGCAGCTCCCTTCCCGGCTACAATGAGCAGTTCTTC.

V is TRBV7-9 and J is TRBJ2-5; no clear D gene. This CDR3 is built from 14 residues. Per germline, CDR1 SEHNR and CDR2 FQNEAQ (reference sequence). The ends were cut back, 1 base at V and 6 bases at J, with 12 bases in the middle. In DNA form, the CDR3 reads TGTGCCAGCAGCTTAGGGCCCGACGAGAAGACCCAGTACTTC. Protein sequence: CASSLGPDEKTQYF.

The rearrangement links TRBV20-1 to TRBJ2-1, with TRBD2 identical over 7 bases. The CDR3 covers 11 residues. Germline V gene data show CDR1 as DFQATT and CDR2 as SNEGSKA (reference sequence). The trim removed 7 bases at V and 8 bases at J, leaving 5 bases unmatched. CDR3: CSVSGGHEQFF. Here the CDR3 DNA reads TGCAGTGTGTCGGGAGGACATGAGCAGTTCTTC.

This sequence joins TRBV5-4 and TRBJ2-5, with TRBD2 matching 7 bases. The length of the CDR3 is 14 residues. The V and J ends lost 4 bases and 7 bases, in that order; junction bases with no gene match: 10. Germline lookup yields CDR1 SGHNT and CDR2 YYREEE (reference sequence). For the CDR3, the DNA is TGTGCCAGCAGCCCTGGACTAGACAAGGGGACCCAGTACTTC. It is translated as CASSPGLDKGTQYF.

The genes are TRBV18 and TRBJ2-5, with D perhaps TRBD1 (5 bases). The germline gives CDR1 KGHSH, CDR2 LQKENI. The CDR3 totals 14 residues. V lost 5 bases, J lost 2 bases, and 12 bases lay in between. The CDR3 nucleotides read TGTGCCAGCTCAATAAGACAGCTACAAGAGACCCAGTACTTC. This gives the protein CASSIRQLQETQYF.